What follows are 30 T cell receptor beta chains derived from one specimen sequenced in a study of radiation and T cells in renal cell carcinoma. The protocol was immunoSEQ multiplex PCR, while the TCRdb copy is restricted to in-frame clones and leaves out a portion. The sample contains approximately 140,000 clones, about 88% of which appear only once. Time point of the sample: baseline pretreatment blood. Treatment indicated: 15 Gy SBRT to primary tumor, nephrectomy 4 weeks later. The material sequenced was blood, taken from a patient whose treatment included radiotherapy and nephrectomy. All receptors come from a woman in her 70s with renal cell carcinoma.

The J gene is TRBJ2-1, the V gene TRBV19; 7 nucleotides line up with TRBD1. Germline values: CDR1 LNHDA, CDR2 SQIVND (reference sequence). This CDR3 has 14 amino acids. Trimming at V came to 8 bases and at J to 0 bases, leaving 4 bases not matched to a gene. CDR3 nucleotide sequence: TGTGCCAGTCAGAGGGACAGCTCCTACAATGAGCAGTTCTTC. It is translated as CASQRDSSYNEQFF.

This CDR3 reads CASSQLQGPNTEAFF. The CDR3, as DNA: TGCGCCAGCAGCCAACTACAGGGCCCGAACACTGAAGCTTTCTTT. The chain recombines TRBV4-3 with TRBJ1-1; maybe TRBD1 (6 bases). Germline loops: CDR1 LGHNA, CDR2 YSLEER. The CDR3 runs to 15 residues. V shed 2 bases and J shed 1 base, with 11 bases lying between them.

J is TRBJ2-3 and V is TRBV28; 8 positions agree with TRBD2. Looked up from germline, CDR1 is MDHEN and CDR2 is SYDVKM. V lost 5 bases to trimming and J lost 2 bases; unmatched junction nucleotides: 6. CDR3 length equals 15 residues. The CDR3 DNA follows: TGTGCCAGCAGTCGGGGAGCGGGGGACACAGATACGCAGTATTTT. Protein product: CASSRGAGDTDTQYF.

Of note for this clone: A junction boundary mismatches the germline segment, possibly from a read error. The chain combines TRBV19 with TRBJ1-5; D unresolved. This CDR3 has 16 residues. Germline V gene sequence: CDR1 LNHDA, CDR2 SQIVND (reference sequence). The DNA of the CDR3 is TGCGCCAGCAAACCCGTAGGGAGTAATAGCAATCAGCCCCAGCATTTT. Protein: CASKPVGSNSNQPQHF.

The chain carries TRBV30 and TRBJ2-6, with D possibly matching TRBD1 (6 bases). V was shortened by 5 bases and J by 3 bases, with 11 bases between the two germline ends. Per germline, CDR1 GTSNPN and CDR2 SVGIG (reference sequence). The CDR3 has 14 amino acids. CDR3 amino acids: CAWEQGNGANVLTF. CDR3 DNA sequence: TGTGCCTGGGAACAGGGTAATGGGGCCAACGTCCTGACTTTC.

The rearrangement joins TRBV7-9 to TRBJ2-1; weak D call: TRBD1 (5 bases). This CDR3 is built from 11 residues. Germline CDR1 and CDR2: SEHNR and FQNEAQ (reference sequence). V lost 4 bases and J lost 7, with 5 bases in between. CDR3 residues: CASSSGNEQFF. The CDR3 nucleotides read TGTGCCAGCAGCTCAGGGAATGAGCAGTTCTTC. The complete variable domain, with remaining parts taken from reference TRBV7-9 and TRBJ2-1, reads DTGVSQNPRHKITKRGQNVTFRCDPISEHNRLYWYRQTLGQGPEFLTYFQNEAQLEKSRLLSDRFSAERPKGSFSTLEIQRTEQGDSAMYLCASSSGNEQFFGPGTRLTVL.

The genes are TRBV7-9 and TRBJ1-6, with 12 bases aligning to TRBD1. The V and J ends lost 4 bases and 5 bases, in that order; junction bases with no gene match: 12. The CDR3 loop spans 19 amino acids. Germline CDR1 reads SEHNR; CDR2 reads FQNEAQ (reference sequence). Written as DNA, the CDR3 is TGTGCCAGCAGCTCCCAAACGAGGGGACAGGGGGCAAATAATTCACCCCTCCACTTT. Translating it yields CASSSQTRGQGANNSPLHF.

The genes are TRBV29-1 and TRBJ1-4; D is undetermined. The V and J ends lost 1 base and 16 bases respectively, with 13 bases between them. CDR1 is SQVTM and CDR2 is ANQGSEA in the germline V gene. The CDR3 covers 11 residues. This chain's CDR3 is CSVEGSGIPFF. CDR3 bases: TGCAGCGTTGAAGGTTCGGGGATCCCGTTTTTT.

The CDR3 sequence: CASSAGTGSSYEQYF. CDR3 bases: TGTGCCAGCAGCGCCGGGACAGGGAGCTCCTACGAGCAGTACTTC. This chain links TRBV27 with TRBJ2-7; 9 positions match TRBD1. The CDR3 loop spans 15 amino acids. Germline V lookup: CDR1 MNHEY, CDR2 SMNVEV (reference sequence). The V gene end was trimmed by 6 bases and the J gene end by 0 bases; junction bases not matched to a gene: 6.

The CDR3 spells CASSLASPVGQETQYF. In DNA form, the CDR3 reads TGTGCCAGCAGCTTAGCCTCCCCAGTGGGGCAAGAGACCCAGTACTTC. The chain is built from TRBV7-9 and TRBJ2-5; D is ambiguous. In germline, CDR1 is SEHNR, CDR2 FQNEAQ (reference sequence). The CDR3 runs 16 residues. The V end lost 0 bases, the J end lost 2 bases, and 13 bases lay between the germline ends.

The rearrangement uses TRBV9 and TRBJ1-3, with no clear D. The CDR3 is 12 amino acids. The germline V and J ends were trimmed by 4 bases and 4 bases, with 6 bases remaining between them. In germline, CDR1 is SGDLS, CDR2 YYNGEE. This CDR3 reads CASSPSGNTIYF. The CDR3 DNA is TGTGCCAGCAGCCCCTCAGGAAACACCATATATTTT.

The gene calls are TRBV18 and TRBJ1-4, with D hard to call. Per germline, CDR1 KGHSH and CDR2 LQKENI. CDR3 length: 15 residues. Trimming cost V 4 bases and J 0 bases, with 9 bases left between them. CDR3 protein: CASSLDGTTNEKLFF. The CDR3 DNA follows: TGTGCCAGCTCACTAGACGGGACAACTAATGAAAAACTGTTTTTT.

The V and J genes are TRBV6-1 and TRBJ2-2; no clear D gene. The CDR3 contains 13 residues. V was shortened by 4 bases and J by 3 bases, with 6 bases between the two germline ends. Germline loops: CDR1 MNHNS, CDR2 SASEGT. CDR3 in amino acids: CASSGAHTGELFF. DNA of the CDR3: TGTGCCAGCAGTGGGGCCCACACCGGGGAGCTGTTTTTT.

This sequence joins TRBV29-1 and TRBJ1-1, with a possible D match to TRBD1 (6 bases). This CDR3 has 16 residues. Germline values: CDR1 SQVTM, CDR2 ANQGSEA. V was clipped by 0 bases and J by 0 bases, with 14 bases between them. CDR3 DNA: TGCAGCGTTGAAGACCGGCCAGGGGTGATGAACACTGAAGCTTTCTTT. It translates to CSVEDRPGVMNTEAFF.

This rearrangement joins TRBV28 to TRBJ2-5; tentatively, D is TRBD2 (6 bases). CDR1 and CDR2 (germline): MDHEN, SYDVKM. With 1 base removed from V and 12 bases from J, the gap between germline ends came to 15 bases. This CDR3 has 13 amino acids. This CDR3 reads CASSLSGLIPEYF. Here the CDR3 DNA reads TGTGCCAGCAGTTTATCGGGACTCATCCCCGAGTACTTC.

The chain links TRBV5-6 to TRBJ2-1; 11 bases align to TRBD2. V lost 5 bases and J lost 6; bases outside the gene matches: 7. Germline V lookup: CDR1 SGHDT, CDR2 YYEEEE. The CDR3 runs to 15 residues. The DNA for the CDR3 is TGTGCCAGCAGTGGCATAGCGGGGGGGTTCAATGAGCAGTTCTTC. Its protein product is CASSGIAGGFNEQFF.

The chain joins TRBV9 to TRBJ2-3; TRBD2 matches 9 bases. The trim removed 4 bases at V and 5 bases at J, leaving 17 bases unmatched. Germline V gives CDR1 SGDLS, CDR2 YYNGEE. CDR3 length equals 18 residues. Written as DNA, the CDR3 is TGTGCCAGCAGCTCACATCCCGGAGGGCGGGGGGGCCAAGATACGCAGTATTTT. Translating it yields CASSSHPGGRGGQDTQYF.

This chain joins TRBV19 and TRBJ1-2, with D maybe TRBD1 (6 bases). This CDR3 comprises 15 residues. Looked up from germline, CDR1 is LNHDA and CDR2 is SQIVND (reference sequence). V shed 5 bases and J shed 4 bases, with 17 bases lying between them. The CDR3 DNA is TGTGCCAGTAGTCCCCCCCCAGGGGCCCGCTATGGCTACACCTTC. Its translation is CASSPPPGARYGYTF.

The V and J genes are TRBV5-1 and TRBJ2-2; D remains ambiguous. V gave up 0 bases and J gave up 1 base, with 7 bases separating them. The germline V gene has CDR1 SGHRS and CDR2 YFSETQ. The CDR3 has 15 residues. The CDR3 sequence: CASSLAQLNTGELFF. CDR3 DNA sequence: TGCGCCAGCAGCTTGGCACAGTTGAACACCGGGGAGCTGTTTTTT.

The CDR3 sequence: CASRGTDTQYF. CDR3 coding DNA: TGTGCCAGCAGAGGCACAGATACGCAGTATTTT. The chain recombines TRBV2 with TRBJ2-3; D is ambiguous. The V end was cut by 6 bases, the J end by 1 base, with 2 bases between. Per germline, CDR1 SNHLY and CDR2 FYNNEI. This CDR3 contains 11 residues.

The CDR3 region is CASSLAGTGANVLTF. The CDR3, as DNA: TGTGCCAGCAGCTTAGCGGGGACCGGGGCCAACGTCCTGACTTTC. The chain is built from TRBV13 and TRBJ2-6, with D perhaps matching TRBD1 or TRBD2 (5 bases each). V lost 1 base and J 4 bases, leaving 8 bases between the germline ends. Per germline, CDR1 PRHDT and CDR2 FYEKMQ (reference sequence). The length of the CDR3 is 15 residues.

In the case of this clone: The same CDR3 can be traced to other DNA sequences in this sample. The genes are TRBV19 and TRBJ2-3, with D maybe TRBD2 (7 bases). This CDR3 has 15 amino acids. The V gene lost 1 base and the J gene lost 6 bases, with 14 bases spanning the gap. The germline CDR1 and CDR2 sequences are LNHDA and SQIVND (reference sequence). The CDR3 DNA is TGTGCCAGTAGTATAGGGGGAGGGGGAGCCGATACGCAGTATTTT. Translated: CASSIGGGGADTQYF.

V and J are TRBV27 and TRBJ2-1; 8 positions match TRBD2. Unmatched junction bases numbered 5, after V lost 3 bases and J lost 7 bases. The CDR3 runs 14 residues. Looked up from germline, CDR1 is MNHEY and CDR2 is SMNVEV (reference sequence). Here the CDR3 reads CASSFRGGRNEQFF. Written as DNA, the CDR3 is TGTGCCAGCAGTTTCCGGGGGGGCCGTAATGAGCAGTTCTTC.

The rearrangement links TRBV6-1 to TRBJ1-1, with D perhaps TRBD1 (5 bases). This CDR3 is 15 amino acids long. Deletions cut 6 bases from V and 2 bases from J, with 16 bases between. CDR1 MNHNS and CDR2 SASEGT come from the germline V gene. CDR3 sequence reads: CASSPRGGRNTEAFF. CDR3 bases: TGTGCCAGCAGCCCTCGTGGGGGAAGAAACACTGAAGCTTTCTTT.

As regards this clone: One junction end disagrees with the germline gene, perhaps due to a read error. This sequence joins TRBV7-7 and TRBJ2-2, with a possible D match to TRBD2 (5 bases). CDR1 is SSHAT and CDR2 is FNYEAQ in the germline V gene (reference sequence). CDR3 length: 16 residues. The CDR3, as DNA: TGTGCTAGCAGCTTCCGGGCCCTGCCAGCGGCCGGGGAGCTGTTTTTT. Its translation is CASSFRALPAAGELFF. The variable domain in full, completed from reference TRBV7-7 and TRBJ2-2, reads GAGVSQSPRYKVTKRGQDVTLRCDPISSHATLYWYQQALGQGPEFLTYFNYEAQPDKSGLPSDRFSAERPEGSISTLTIQRTEQRDSAMYRCASSFRALPAAGELFFGEGSRLTVL.

The gene calls are TRBV5-4 and TRBJ2-7; no clear D. Germline CDR1 SGHNT, CDR2 YYREEE (reference sequence). Between the trimmed V and J ends, which lost 1 base and 2 bases, there was a span of 13 bases. The CDR3 is 15 amino acids. CDR3 sequence: CASSLFGQWAYEQYF. CDR3 coding DNA: TGTGCCAGCAGCTTGTTCGGCCAGTGGGCCTACGAGCAGTACTTC.

The chain combines TRBV9 with TRBJ2-3, with D maybe TRBD2 (6 bases). The CDR3 runs 15 residues. Trimming cost V 0 bases and J 3 bases, with 11 bases left between them. CDR1 is SGDLS and CDR2 is YYNGEE in the germline V gene. The CDR3 DNA follows: TGTGCCAGCAGCGTAGCTTTGCGGGGAACAGATACGCAGTATTTT. Translation gives CASSVALRGTDTQYF. Complete variable domain (other parts from reference TRBV9 and TRBJ2-3): DSGVTQTPKHLITATGQRVTLRCSPRSGDLSVYWYQQSLDQGLQFLIQYYNGEERAKGNILERFSAQQFPDLHSELNLSSLELGDSALYFCASSVALRGTDTQYFGPGTRLTVL.

About this clone itself: Other DNA sequences in the same sample also yield this CDR3. The chain combines TRBV7-2 with TRBJ2-3, with TRBD2 identical over 11 bases. The CDR3 consists of 16 residues. The germline V gene encodes CDR1 SGHTA and CDR2 FQGNSA. After removal of 0 bases from V and 5 bases from J, the junction contained 4 bases not matched to a gene. The CDR3 bases are TGTGCCAGCAGCTTAGCATTAGCGGGGGGGCAAGATACGCAGTATTTT. This codes for CASSLALAGGQDTQYF. The entire variable domain, with the rest obtained from reference TRBV7-2 and TRBJ2-3, is as follows: GAGVSQSPSNKVTEKGKDVELRCDPISGHTALYWYRQSLGQGLEFLIYFQGNSAPDKSGLPSDRFSAERTGGSVSTLTIQRTQQEDSAVYLCASSLALAGGQDTQYFGPGTRLTVL.

CDR3 nucleotides: TGTGCCACCAGCCACCCGGCCAGGGGTAATTCACCCCTCCACTTT. It specifies CATSHPARGNSPLHF. V gene TRBV15 combines with J gene TRBJ1-6; D is perhaps TRBD1 (6 bases). Trimming cost V 5 bases and J 6 bases, with 14 bases left between them. This CDR3 has 15 residues. CDR1 LNHNV and CDR2 YYDKDF come from the germline V gene (reference sequence).

In its sample, this clone was seen once. The chain recombines TRBV5-1 with TRBJ2-2; D gene uncertain. CDR1 SGHRS and CDR2 YFSETQ come from the germline V gene. This CDR3 has 15 residues. Trimming took 0 bases from V and 2 from J, leaving 8 bases between them. The CDR3 reads CASSLDGSNTGELFF. For the CDR3, the DNA is TGCGCCAGCAGCTTGGATGGTAGCAACACCGGGGAGCTGTTTTTT.